The following is a T cell receptor beta chain sequence with its context. What it binds is unknown. The record originates from a study of T cell responses to AZD1222 COVID-19 vaccine. Profiling relied on immunoSEQ multiplex PCR, and the TCRdb table lists in-frame clones only, not all of them. Of approximately 200,000 clones in the sample, about 95% are singletons; the top ten hold roughly 1.8%. Study-level findings and limits: Only a handful of AZD1222 recipients were seropositive at baseline.

The clonotype comes from an adult who received the MenACWY meningococcal vaccine as a control. Sequencing was performed on peripheral blood, taken 28 days after the second dose of the MenACWY control vaccine.

Here the CDR3 DNA reads TGTGCCAGCAGCCCCGCGAAGTACAATGAGCAGTTCTTC. Translated, it gives CASSPAKYNEQFF. The rearrangement joins TRBV14 to TRBJ2-1, with no clear D. The CDR3 is made up of 13 amino acids. Germline V gene sequence: CDR1 SGHDN, CDR2 FVKESK. V was cut by 4 bases and J by 4 bases, with 8 bases left in between.